This TCR beta chain was captured in a study of identical twins. Template switching, a step in the protocol, added a universal primer site, and cDNA carried unique molecular identifiers. TCRdb independently ran MiXCR on the 5' RACE reads; one entry per CDR3 protein. The sample records 1.5 million to 2 million distinct CDR3 sequences, roughly 35% being singletons. Only a few counts were recorded for this clonotype. Antigen: not known. Trimming removed 5 bases at V and 1 base at J, with 11 bases between. Germline loops: CDR1 SGHVS, CDR2 FNYEAQ. The CDR3 length is 14 residues. General study points: Whereas memory repertoires showed no such difference, abundant cord blood beta clonotypes carried fewer insertions. With monozygotic twins, out-of-frame TCR alpha sharing exceeded what models estimated.

This clonotype was obtained from a newborn girl in good health. The sequenced sample was cord blood. V is TRBV7-6 and J is TRBJ1-2, with D tentatively TRBD1 (6 bases). CDR3 bases: TGTGCCAGCAGCCCTACGGACAGTAACTATGGCTACACCTTC. It is translated as CASSPTDSNYGYTF.